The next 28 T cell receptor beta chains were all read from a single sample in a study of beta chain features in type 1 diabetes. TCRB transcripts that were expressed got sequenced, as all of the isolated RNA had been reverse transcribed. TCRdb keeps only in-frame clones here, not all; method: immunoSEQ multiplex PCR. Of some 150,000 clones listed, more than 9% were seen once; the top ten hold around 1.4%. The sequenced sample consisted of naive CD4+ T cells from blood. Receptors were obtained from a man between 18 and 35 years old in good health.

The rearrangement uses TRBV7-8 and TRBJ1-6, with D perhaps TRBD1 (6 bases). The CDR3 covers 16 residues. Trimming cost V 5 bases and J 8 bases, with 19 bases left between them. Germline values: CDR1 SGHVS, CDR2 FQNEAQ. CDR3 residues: CASSRYGGGEYSPLHF. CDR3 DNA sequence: TGTGCCAGCAGCCGATACGGAGGGGGGGAATATTCACCCCTCCACTTT.

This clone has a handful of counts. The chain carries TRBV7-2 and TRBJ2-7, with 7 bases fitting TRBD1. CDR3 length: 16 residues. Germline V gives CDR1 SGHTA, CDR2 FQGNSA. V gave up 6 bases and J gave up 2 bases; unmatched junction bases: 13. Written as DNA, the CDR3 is TGTGCCAGCAGGCGGTCCGGGACCGGGACAGCCTACGAGCAGTACTTC. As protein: CASRRSGTGTAYEQYF.

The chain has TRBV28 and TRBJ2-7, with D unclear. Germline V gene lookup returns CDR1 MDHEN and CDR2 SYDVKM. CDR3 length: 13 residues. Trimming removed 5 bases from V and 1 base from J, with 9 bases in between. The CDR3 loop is CASSAGGSYEQYF. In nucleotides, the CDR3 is TGTGCCAGCAGTGCCGGCGGTTCCTACGAGCAGTACTTC.

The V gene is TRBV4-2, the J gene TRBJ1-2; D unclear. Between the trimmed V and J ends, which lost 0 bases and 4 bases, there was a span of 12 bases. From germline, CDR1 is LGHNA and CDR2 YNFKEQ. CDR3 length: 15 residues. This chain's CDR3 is CASSQDQAVAYGYTF. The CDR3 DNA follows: TGTGCCAGCAGCCAAGATCAGGCTGTTGCCTATGGCTACACCTTC.

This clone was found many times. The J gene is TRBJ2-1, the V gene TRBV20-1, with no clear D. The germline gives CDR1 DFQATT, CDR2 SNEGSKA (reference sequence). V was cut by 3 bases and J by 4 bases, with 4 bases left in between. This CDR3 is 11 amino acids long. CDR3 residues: CSASSYNEQFF. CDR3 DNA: TGCAGTGCTAGCAGTTACAATGAGCAGTTCTTC.

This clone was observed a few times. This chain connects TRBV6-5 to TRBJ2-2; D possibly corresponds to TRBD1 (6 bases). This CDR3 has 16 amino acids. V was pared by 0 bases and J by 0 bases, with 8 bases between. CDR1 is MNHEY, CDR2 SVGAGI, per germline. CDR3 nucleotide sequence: TGTGCCAGCAGTTACTCGCGGACAGCGAACACCGGGGAGCTGTTTTTT. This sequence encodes CASSYSRTANTGELFF.

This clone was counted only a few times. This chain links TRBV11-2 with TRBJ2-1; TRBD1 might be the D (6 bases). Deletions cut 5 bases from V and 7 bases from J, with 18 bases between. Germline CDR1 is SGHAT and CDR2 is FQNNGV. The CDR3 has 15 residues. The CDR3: CASSQVFGTPNEQFF. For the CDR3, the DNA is TGTGCCAGCAGCCAAGTATTCGGGACACCTAATGAGCAGTTCTTC.

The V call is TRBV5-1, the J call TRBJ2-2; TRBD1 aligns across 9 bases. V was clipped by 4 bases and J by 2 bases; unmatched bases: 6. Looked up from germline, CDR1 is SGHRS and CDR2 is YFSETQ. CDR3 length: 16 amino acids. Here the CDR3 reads CASSRPGQGNTGELFF. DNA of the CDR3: TGCGCCAGCAGCCGGCCGGGACAGGGCAACACCGGGGAGCTGTTTTTT.

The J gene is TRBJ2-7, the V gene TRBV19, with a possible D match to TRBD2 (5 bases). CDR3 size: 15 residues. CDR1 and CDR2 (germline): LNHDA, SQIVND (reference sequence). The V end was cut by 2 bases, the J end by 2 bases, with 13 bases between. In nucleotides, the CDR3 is TGTGCCAGTAGTATAACCCCTGAGGGAACCTACGAGCAGTACTTC. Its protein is CASSITPEGTYEQYF.

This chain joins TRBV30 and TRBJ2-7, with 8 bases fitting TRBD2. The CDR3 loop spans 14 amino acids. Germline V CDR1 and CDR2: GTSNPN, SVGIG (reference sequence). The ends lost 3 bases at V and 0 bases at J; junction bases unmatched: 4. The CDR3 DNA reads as TGTGCCTGGAGGAGGGCGGGGGGCTCCTACGAGCAGTACTTC. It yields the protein CAWRRAGGSYEQYF.

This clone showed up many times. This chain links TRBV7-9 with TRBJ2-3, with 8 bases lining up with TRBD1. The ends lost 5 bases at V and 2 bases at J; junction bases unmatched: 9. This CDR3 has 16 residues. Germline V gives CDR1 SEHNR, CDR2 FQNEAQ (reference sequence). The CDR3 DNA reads TGTGCCAGCAGCCCCCCGGGACAGGAGAACACAGATACGCAGTATTTT. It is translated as CASSPPGQENTDTQYF.

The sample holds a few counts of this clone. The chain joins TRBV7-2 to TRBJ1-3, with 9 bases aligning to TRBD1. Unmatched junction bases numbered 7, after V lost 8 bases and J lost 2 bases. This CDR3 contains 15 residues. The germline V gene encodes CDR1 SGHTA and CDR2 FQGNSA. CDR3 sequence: CASHPQGAAGNTIYF. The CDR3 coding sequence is TGTGCCAGCCACCCACAGGGGGCGGCTGGAAACACCATATATTTT.

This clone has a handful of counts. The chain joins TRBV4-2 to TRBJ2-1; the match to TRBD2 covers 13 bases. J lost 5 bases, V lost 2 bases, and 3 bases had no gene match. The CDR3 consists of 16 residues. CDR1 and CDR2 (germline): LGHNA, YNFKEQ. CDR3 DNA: TGTGCCAGCAGCCAAAGACTAGCGGGAGGAGACAATGAGCAGTTCTTC. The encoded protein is CASSQRLAGGDNEQFF.

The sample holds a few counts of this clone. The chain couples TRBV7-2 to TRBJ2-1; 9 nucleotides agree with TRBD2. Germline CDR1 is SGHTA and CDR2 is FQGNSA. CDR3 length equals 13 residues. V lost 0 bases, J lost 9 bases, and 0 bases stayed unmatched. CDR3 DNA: TGTGCCAGCAGCTTAGCGCGGGGGGGTGAGCAGTTCTTC. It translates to CASSLARGGEQFF.

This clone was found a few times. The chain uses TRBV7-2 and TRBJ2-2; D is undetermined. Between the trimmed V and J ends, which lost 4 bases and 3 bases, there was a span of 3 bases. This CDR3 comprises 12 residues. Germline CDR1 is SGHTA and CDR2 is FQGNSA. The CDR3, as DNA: TGTGCCAGCAGCTCCTACACCGGGGAGCTGTTTTTT. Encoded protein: CASSSYTGELFF.

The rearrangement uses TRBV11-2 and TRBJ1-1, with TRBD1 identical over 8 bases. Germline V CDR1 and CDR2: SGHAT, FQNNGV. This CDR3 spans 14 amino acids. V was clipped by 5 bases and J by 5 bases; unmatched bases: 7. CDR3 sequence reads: CASSRQQGVTEAFF. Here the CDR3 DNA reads TGTGCCAGCAGCCGTCAACAGGGGGTTACTGAAGCTTTCTTT.

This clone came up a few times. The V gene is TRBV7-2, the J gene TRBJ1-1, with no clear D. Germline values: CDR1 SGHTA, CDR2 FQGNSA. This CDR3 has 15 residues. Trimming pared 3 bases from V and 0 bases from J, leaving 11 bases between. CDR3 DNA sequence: TGTGCCAGCAGCTTCATGGGCAGTTTGAACACTGAAGCTTTCTTT. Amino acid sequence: CASSFMGSLNTEAFF.

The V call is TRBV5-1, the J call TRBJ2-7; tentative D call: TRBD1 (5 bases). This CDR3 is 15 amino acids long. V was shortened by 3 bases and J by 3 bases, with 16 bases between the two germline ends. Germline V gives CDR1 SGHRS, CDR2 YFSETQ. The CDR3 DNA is TGCGCCAGCAGCTCCCTCCCGGACACCGTCTACGAGCAGTACTTC. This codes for CASSSLPDTVYEQYF.

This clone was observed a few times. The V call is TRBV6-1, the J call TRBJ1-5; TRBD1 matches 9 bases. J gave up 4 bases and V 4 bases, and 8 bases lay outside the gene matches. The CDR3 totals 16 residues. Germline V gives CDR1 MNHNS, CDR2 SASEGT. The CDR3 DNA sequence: TGTGCCAGCAGTGGAGGGACAGGGTTTAGAAATCAGCCCCAGCATTTT. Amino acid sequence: CASSGGTGFRNQPQHF.

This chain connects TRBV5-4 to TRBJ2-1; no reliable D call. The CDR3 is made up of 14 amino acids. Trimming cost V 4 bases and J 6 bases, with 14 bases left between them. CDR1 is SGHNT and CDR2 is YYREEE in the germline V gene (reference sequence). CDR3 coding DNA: TGTGCCAGCAGCCAAGTCTCGCGAGGCAATGAGCAGTTCTTC. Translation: CASSQVSRGNEQFF.

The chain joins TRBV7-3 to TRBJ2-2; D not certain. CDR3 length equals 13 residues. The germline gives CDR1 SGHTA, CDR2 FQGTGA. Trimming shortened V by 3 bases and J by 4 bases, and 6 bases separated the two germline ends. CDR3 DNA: TGTGCCAGCAGCTTCATGGCCACCGGGGAGCTGTTTTTT. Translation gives CASSFMATGELFF.

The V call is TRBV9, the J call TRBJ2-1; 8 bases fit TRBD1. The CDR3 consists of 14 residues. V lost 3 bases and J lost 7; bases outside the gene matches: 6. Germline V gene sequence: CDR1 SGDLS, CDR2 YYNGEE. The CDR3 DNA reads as TGTGCCAGCAGCGGACCGGGACAGGTGAATGAGCAGTTCTTC. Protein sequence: CASSGPGQVNEQFF.

Written as DNA, the CDR3 is TGTGCCAGCAGCCAGAACGGGAACACCATATATTTT. It specifies CASSQNGNTIYF. This chain uses TRBV11-2 with TRBJ1-3; D ambiguous. Germline V gives CDR1 SGHAT, CDR2 FQNNGV. V shed 5 bases and J shed 7 bases, with 9 bases lying between them. This CDR3 region has 12 residues.

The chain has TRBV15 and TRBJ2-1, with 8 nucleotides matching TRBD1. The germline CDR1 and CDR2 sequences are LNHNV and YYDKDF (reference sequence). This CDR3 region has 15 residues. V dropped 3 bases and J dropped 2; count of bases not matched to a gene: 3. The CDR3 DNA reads TGTGCCACCAGCAGCGGACAGGGCGCCTACAATGAGCAGTTCTTC. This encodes CATSSGQGAYNEQFF.

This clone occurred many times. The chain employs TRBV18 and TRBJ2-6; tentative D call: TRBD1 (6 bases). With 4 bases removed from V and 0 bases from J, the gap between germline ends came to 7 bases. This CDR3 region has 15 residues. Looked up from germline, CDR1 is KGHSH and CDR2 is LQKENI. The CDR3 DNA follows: TGTGCCAGCTCACGACAGGTCTCTGGGGCCAACGTCCTGACTTTC. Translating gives CASSRQVSGANVLTF.

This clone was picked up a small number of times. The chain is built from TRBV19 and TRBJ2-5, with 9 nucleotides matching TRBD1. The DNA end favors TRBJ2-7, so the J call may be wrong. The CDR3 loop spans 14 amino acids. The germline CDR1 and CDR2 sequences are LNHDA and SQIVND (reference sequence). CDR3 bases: TGTGCCAGTAGTACTCAACAGGGGGCCAACGAGCAGTACTTC. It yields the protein CASSTQQGANEQYF.

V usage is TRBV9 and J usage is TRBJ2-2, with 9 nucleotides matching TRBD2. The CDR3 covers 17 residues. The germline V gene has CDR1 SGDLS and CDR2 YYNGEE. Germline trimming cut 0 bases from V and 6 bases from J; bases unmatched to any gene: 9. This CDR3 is CASSVEPAGGAAGELFF. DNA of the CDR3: TGTGCCAGCAGCGTAGAACCAGCGGGGGGCGCAGCCGGGGAGCTGTTTTTT.

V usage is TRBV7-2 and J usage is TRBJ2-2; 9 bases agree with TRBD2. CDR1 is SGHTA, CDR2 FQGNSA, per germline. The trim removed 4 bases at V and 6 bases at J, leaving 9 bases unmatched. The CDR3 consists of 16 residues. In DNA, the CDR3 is TGTGCCAGCAGCTGGGGAGCGGGGGGCATCTCCGGGGAGCTGTTTTTT. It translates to CASSWGAGGISGELFF.